One sample yielded the 10 T cell receptor beta chains listed below, sequenced in a study of blood T cell repertoires in COVID-19. Profiled with immunoSEQ multiplex PCR; TCRdb holds only in-frame clones, not every one. The table has some 160,000 clones, about 90% seen once; the top ten hold about 2.6%. Sequencing was carried out using peripheral blood. The receptors shown here come from a man aged 60-69 years with acute or convalescent COVID-19.

J is TRBJ1-5 and V is TRBV27; TRBD1 is a possible D gene (6 bases). This CDR3 has 14 residues. The V end was cut by 6 bases, the J end by 5 bases, with 14 bases between. The germline V gene has CDR1 MNHEY and CDR2 SMNVEV (reference sequence). CDR3 sequence: CASSVQGAHQPQHF. CDR3 coding DNA: TGTGCCAGCAGCGTACAGGGAGCCCATCAGCCCCAGCATTTT.

J is TRBJ1-5 and V is TRBV21-1; the table's TRBD1 call for D was not verified on the DNA. TRBV21-1 counts as a pseudogene. The CDR3 has 18 amino acids. The CDR3 bases are TGTGCCAGCAGCAAAGGACGGGACAGGGATTATAGCAATCAGCCCCAGCATTTT. Its translation: CASSKGRDRDYSNQPQHF.

The CDR3 DNA sequence: TGTGCCAGCTCACTGGGGCCCGCCTCCTACGAGCAGTACTTC. Translated: CASSLGPASYEQYF. The rearrangement uses TRBV18 and TRBJ2-7; perhaps TRBD1 as D (5 bases). The V and J ends lost 4 bases and 0 bases respectively, with 10 bases between them. Germline loops: CDR1 KGHSH, CDR2 LQKENI. This CDR3 contains 14 residues.

V is TRBV6-5 and J is TRBJ1-5; a possible D gene is TRBD1 (6 bases). This CDR3 has 15 residues. Germline CDR1 MNHEY, CDR2 SVGAGI. Trimming took off 4 bases at V and 0 bases at J, with 10 bases between the two ends. CDR3 protein: CASSSDRYSNQPQHF. In DNA form, the CDR3 reads TGTGCCAGCAGTTCCGACAGGTATAGCAATCAGCCCCAGCATTTT.

The chain joins TRBV5-1 to TRBJ2-3; TRBD2 aligns across 10 bases. The CDR3 loop spans 15 amino acids. CDR1 is SGHRS, CDR2 YFSETQ, per germline. Trimming took 4 bases from V and 1 from J; bases not matched to a gene: 3. The CDR3, as DNA: TGCGCCAGCAGCCCCGGGACTAGCGGCACAGATACGCAGTATTTT. Amino acids: CASSPGTSGTDTQYF.

This clone was recorded once. The chain links TRBV6-1 to TRBJ1-2; no clear D. Germline CDR1 is MNHNS and CDR2 is SASEGT. V lost 2 bases and J 1 base, leaving 5 bases between the germline ends. The length of the CDR3 is 13 residues. CDR3 sequence reads: CASSEQNNYGYTF. The CDR3, as DNA: TGTGCCAGCAGTGAACAGAATAACTATGGCTACACCTTC.

The chain links TRBV27 to TRBJ2-7; tentative D call: TRBD1 (6 bases). The CDR3 consists of 15 residues. Germline V lookup: CDR1 MNHEY, CDR2 SMNVEV (reference sequence). V gave up 5 bases and J gave up 2 bases, with 16 bases separating them. CDR3: CASSTTGYLTYEQYF. Here the CDR3 DNA reads TGTGCCAGCAGTACCACAGGGTACTTAACCTACGAGCAGTACTTC.

The rearrangement links TRBV7-6 to TRBJ2-2; maybe TRBD2 (5 bases). The length of the CDR3 is 16 residues. The V gene's germline CDR1 is SGHVS and CDR2 FNYEAQ. V lost 7 bases to trimming and J lost 1 base, with 16 bases between them. CDR3 DNA: TGTGCCAGCAAGTACAGCGGAACCCAGAACACCGGGGAGCTGTTTTTT. It yields the protein CASKYSGTQNTGELFF.

The V call is TRBV5-4, the J call TRBJ1-1; the D is unclear. The V gene lost 0 bases and the J gene lost 7 bases, with 7 bases spanning the gap. The germline V gene has CDR1 SGHNT and CDR2 YYREEE (reference sequence). There are 12 residues in the CDR3. For the CDR3, the DNA is TGTGCCAGCAGCTTGGACGGCGGTGAAGCTTTCTTT. Residues: CASSLDGGEAFF.

The chain links TRBV11-2 to TRBJ1-2, with D possibly matching TRBD1 (6 bases). Germline V gives CDR1 SGHAT, CDR2 FQNNGV. V was pared by 5 bases and J by 4 bases, with 17 bases between. The CDR3 covers 15 residues. CDR3: CASSPQTGGGYGYTF. The CDR3 DNA reads as TGTGCCAGCAGCCCTCAGACAGGAGGAGGCTATGGCTACACCTTC.